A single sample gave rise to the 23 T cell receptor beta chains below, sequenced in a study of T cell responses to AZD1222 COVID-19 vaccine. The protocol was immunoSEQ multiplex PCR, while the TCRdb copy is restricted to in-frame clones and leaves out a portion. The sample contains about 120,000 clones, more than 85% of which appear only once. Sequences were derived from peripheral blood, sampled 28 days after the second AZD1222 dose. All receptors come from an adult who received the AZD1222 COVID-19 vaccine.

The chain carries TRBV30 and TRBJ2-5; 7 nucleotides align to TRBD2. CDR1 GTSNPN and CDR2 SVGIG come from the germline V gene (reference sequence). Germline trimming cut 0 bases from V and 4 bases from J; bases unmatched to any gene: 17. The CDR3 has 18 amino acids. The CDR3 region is CAWSVVGSRGGTGETQYF. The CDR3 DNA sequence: TGTGCCTGGAGTGTGGTGGGGTCACGCGGGGGAACAGGAGAGACCCAGTACTTC. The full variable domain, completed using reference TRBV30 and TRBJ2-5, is SQTIHQWPATLVQPVGSPLSLECTVEGTSNPNLYWYRQAAGRGLQLLFYSVGIGQISSEVPQNLSASRPQDRQFILSSKKLLLSDSGFYLCAWSVVGSRGGTGETQYFGPGTRLLVL.

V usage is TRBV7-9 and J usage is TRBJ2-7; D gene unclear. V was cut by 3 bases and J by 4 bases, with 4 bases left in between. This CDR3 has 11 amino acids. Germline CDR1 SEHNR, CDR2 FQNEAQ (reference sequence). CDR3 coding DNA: TGTGCCAGCAGCTTCCAATACGAGCAGTACTTC. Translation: CASSFQYEQYF.

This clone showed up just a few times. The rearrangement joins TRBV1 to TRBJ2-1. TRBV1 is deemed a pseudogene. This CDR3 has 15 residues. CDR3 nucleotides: TGCACCAGCAGCCGAGGGGAAGACCGCTACAATGAGCAGTTCTTC. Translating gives CTSSRGEDRYNEQFF.

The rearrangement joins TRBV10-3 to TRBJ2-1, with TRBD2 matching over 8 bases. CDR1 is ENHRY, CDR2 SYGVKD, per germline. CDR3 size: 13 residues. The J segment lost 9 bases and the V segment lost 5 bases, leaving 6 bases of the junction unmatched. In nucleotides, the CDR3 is TGTGCCATCAGTCCGACTAGCGCGGGTGAGCAGTTCTTC. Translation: CAISPTSAGEQFF.

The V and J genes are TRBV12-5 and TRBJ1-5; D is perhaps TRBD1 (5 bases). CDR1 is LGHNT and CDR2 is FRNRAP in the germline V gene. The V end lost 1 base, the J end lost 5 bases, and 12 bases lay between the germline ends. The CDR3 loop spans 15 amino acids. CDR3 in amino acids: CASGLGGGVHQPQHF. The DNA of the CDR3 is TGTGCTAGTGGTTTGGGGGGGGGAGTCCATCAGCCCCAGCATTTT.

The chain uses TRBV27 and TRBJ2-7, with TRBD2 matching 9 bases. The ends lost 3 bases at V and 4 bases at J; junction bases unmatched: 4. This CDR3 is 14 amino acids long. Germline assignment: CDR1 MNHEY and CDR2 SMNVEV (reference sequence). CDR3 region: CASSFGLAGYEQYF. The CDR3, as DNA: TGTGCCAGCAGTTTTGGGCTAGCGGGATACGAGCAGTACTTC.

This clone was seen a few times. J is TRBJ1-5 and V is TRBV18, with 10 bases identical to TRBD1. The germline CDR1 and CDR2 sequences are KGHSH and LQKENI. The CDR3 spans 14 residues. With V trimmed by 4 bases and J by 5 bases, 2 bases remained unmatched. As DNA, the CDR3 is TGTGCCAGCTCACATGGGACAGGGGATCAGCCCCAGCATTTT. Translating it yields CASSHGTGDQPQHF.

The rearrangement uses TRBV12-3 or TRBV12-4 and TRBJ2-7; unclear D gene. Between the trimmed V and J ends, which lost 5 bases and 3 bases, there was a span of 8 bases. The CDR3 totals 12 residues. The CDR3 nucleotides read TGTGCCAGCAGTGGCCGTGACTACGAGCAGTACTTC. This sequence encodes CASSGRDYEQYF.

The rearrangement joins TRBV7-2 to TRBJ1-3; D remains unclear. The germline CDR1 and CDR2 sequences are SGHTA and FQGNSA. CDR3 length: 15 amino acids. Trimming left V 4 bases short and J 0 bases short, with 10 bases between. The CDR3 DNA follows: TGTGCCAGCAGCTCACGAGCAGTCTCTGGAAACACCATATATTTT. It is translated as CASSSRAVSGNTIYF.

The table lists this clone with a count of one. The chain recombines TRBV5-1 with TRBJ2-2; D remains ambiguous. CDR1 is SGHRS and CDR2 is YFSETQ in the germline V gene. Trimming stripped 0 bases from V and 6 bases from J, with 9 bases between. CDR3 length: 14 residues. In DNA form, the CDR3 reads TGCGCCAGCAGCTTGGAGCTGCTCTCCGGGGAGCTGTTTTTT. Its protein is CASSLELLSGELFF.

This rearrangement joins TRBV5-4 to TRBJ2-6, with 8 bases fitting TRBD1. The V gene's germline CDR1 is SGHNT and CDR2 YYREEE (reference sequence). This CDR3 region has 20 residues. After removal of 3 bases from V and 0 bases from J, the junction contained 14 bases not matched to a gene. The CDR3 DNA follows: TGTGCCAGCAGCTCTGACAGGGGAGGCTCCGGGGGCTCTGGGGCCAACGTCCTGACTTTC. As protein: CASSSDRGGSGGSGANVLTF.

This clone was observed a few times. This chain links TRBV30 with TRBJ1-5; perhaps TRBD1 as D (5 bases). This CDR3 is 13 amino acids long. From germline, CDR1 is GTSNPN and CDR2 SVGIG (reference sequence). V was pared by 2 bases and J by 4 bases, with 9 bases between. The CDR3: CAWSSGPNQPQHF. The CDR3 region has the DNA TGTGCCTGGAGTTCGGGGCCTAATCAGCCCCAGCATTTT.

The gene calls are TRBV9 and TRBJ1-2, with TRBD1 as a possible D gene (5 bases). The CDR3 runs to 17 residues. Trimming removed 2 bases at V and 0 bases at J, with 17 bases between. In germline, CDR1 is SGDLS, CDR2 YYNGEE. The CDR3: CASSVTTALPSNYGYTF. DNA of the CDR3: TGTGCCAGCAGCGTTACGACAGCTTTGCCTTCTAACTATGGCTACACCTTC.

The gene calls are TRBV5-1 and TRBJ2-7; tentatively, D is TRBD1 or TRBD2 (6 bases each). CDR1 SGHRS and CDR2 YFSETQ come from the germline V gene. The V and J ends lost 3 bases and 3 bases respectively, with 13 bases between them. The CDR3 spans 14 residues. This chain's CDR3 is CASSWGAENYEQYF. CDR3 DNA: TGCGCCAGCAGCTGGGGGGCGGAAAACTACGAGCAGTACTTC.

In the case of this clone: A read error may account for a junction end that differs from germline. CDR3 nucleotide sequence: TGTGCCAGCACCTCGGGACTAGCGAAGACCGGGGAGCTGTTTTTT. Its protein product is CASTSGLAKTGELFF. V gene TRBV28 combines with J gene TRBJ2-2, with 10 bases identical to TRBD2. There are 15 residues in the CDR3. Germline V gene lookup returns CDR1 MDHEN and CDR2 SYDVKM.

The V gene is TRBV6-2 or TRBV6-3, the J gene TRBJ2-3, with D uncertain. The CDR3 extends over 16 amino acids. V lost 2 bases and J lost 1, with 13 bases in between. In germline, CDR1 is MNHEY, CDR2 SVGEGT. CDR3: CASSYEVDRGTDTQYF. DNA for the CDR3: TGTGCCAGCAGTTACGAGGTTGACCGTGGCACAGATACGCAGTATTTT.

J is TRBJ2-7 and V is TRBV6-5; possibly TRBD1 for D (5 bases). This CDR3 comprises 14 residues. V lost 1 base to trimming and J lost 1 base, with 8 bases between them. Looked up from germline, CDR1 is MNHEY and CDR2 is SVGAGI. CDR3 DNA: TGTGCCAGCAGTTACTTGGACACGTCCTACGAGCAGTACTTC. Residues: CASSYLDTSYEQYF.

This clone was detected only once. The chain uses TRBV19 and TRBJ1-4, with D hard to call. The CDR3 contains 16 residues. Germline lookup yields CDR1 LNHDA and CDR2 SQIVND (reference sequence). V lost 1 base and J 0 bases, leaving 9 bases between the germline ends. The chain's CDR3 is CASSIGFRATNEKLFF. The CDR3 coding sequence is TGTGCCAGTAGTATAGGGTTTAGGGCAACTAATGAAAAACTGTTTTTT.

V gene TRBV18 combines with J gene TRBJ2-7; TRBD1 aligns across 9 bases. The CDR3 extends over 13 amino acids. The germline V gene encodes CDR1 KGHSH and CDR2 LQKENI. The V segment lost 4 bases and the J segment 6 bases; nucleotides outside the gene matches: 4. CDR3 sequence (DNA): TGTGCCAGCTCACAAACAGGGGGCGGCGAGCAGTACTTC. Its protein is CASSQTGGGEQYF.

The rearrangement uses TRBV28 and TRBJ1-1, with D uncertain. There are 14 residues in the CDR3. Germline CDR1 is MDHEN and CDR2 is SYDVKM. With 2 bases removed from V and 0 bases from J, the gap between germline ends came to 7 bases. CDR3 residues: CASSLVGLNTEAFF. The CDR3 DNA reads TGTGCCAGCAGTTTAGTCGGGTTGAACACTGAAGCTTTCTTT.

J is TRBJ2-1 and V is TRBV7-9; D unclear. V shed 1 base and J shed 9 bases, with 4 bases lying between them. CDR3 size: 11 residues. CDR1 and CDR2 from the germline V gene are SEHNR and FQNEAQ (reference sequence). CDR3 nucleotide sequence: TGTGCCAGCAGCTTAGAGGGTGAGCAGTTCTTC. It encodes CASSLEGEQFF.

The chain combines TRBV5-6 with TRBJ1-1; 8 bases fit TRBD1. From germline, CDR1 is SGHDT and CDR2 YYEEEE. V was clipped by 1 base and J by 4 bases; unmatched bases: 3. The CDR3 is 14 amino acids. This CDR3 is CASSLNRGTTEAFF. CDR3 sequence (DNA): TGTGCCAGCAGCTTGAACAGGGGGACCACTGAAGCTTTCTTT. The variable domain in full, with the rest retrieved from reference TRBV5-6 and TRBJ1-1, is DAGVTQSPTHLIKTRGQQVTLRCSPKSGHDTVSWYQQALGQGPQFIFQYYEEEERQRGNFPDRFSGHQFPNYSSELNVNALLLGDSALYLCASSLNRGTTEAFFGQGTRLTVV.

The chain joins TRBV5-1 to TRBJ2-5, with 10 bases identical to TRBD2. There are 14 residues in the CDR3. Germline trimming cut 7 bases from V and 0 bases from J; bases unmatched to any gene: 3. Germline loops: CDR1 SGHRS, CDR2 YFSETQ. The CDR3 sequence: CASVLAGDQETQYF. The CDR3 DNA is TGCGCCAGCGTGCTAGCGGGGGACCAAGAGACCCAGTACTTC.